Listed here are 20 T cell receptor beta chains from one sample, sequenced in a study of blood T cell repertoires in COVID-19. TCRdb's table, derived via immunoSEQ multiplex PCR, lists solely in-frame clones and lacks some. The repertoire includes roughly 130,000 clones, 70% to 80% of them detected once, and roughly 15% sits in the top ten. The specimen was peripheral blood. The source of these receptors is a man between 50 and 59 years old with acute or convalescent COVID-19.

This clone came up once. The V call is TRBV10-1, the J call TRBJ2-7; the D gene is possibly TRBD2 (5 bases). The V end was cut by 4 bases, the J end by 3 bases, with 13 bases between. The CDR3 length is 14 residues. Germline values: CDR1 WNHNN, CDR2 SYGVQD (reference sequence). CDR3 sequence: CASSGTLGNYEQYF. The CDR3 bases are TGCGCCAGCAGTGGCACACTAGGGAACTACGAGCAGTACTTC.

The V and J genes are TRBV6-1 and TRBJ1-2; no reliable D call. Trimming cost V 2 bases and J 8 bases, with 12 bases left between them. The CDR3 runs to 13 residues. In germline, CDR1 is MNHNS, CDR2 SASEGT. The CDR3 is CASSERVLGGYTF. In nucleotides, the CDR3 is TGTGCCAGCAGTGAACGGGTTCTCGGGGGCTACACCTTC.

V usage is TRBV30 and J usage is TRBJ2-1; D perhaps matches TRBD2 (6 bases). This CDR3 is 15 amino acids long. The germline CDR1 and CDR2 sequences are GTSNPN and SVGIG (reference sequence). Deletions cut 1 base from V and 3 bases from J, with 13 bases between. The CDR3 is CAWSAGGSLYNEQFF. In nucleotides, the CDR3 is TGTGCCTGGAGTGCCGGGGGATCCCTCTACAATGAGCAGTTCTTC.

The rearrangement links TRBV5-1 to TRBJ2-4; D is possibly TRBD1 (5 bases). Germline CDR1 SGHRS, CDR2 YFSETQ. This CDR3 comprises 17 residues. V was pared by 4 bases and J by 3 bases, with 20 bases between. In DNA form, the CDR3 reads TGCGCCAGCAGCCCGCGCTATCAGGGAAGTAGCAAAAACATTCAGTACTTC. Its protein product is CASSPRYQGSSKNIQYF.

A single count supports this clone. The chain employs TRBV24-1 and TRBJ2-5; the D is unclear. The CDR3 sequence is 15 residues long. The ends were cut back, 0 bases at V and 1 base at J, with 8 bases in the middle. Germline assignment: CDR1 KGHDR and CDR2 SFDVKD. This CDR3 reads CATSDLLGSQETQYF. The CDR3 region has the DNA TGTGCCACCAGTGATTTGCTGGGCAGCCAAGAGACCCAGTACTTC.

The table lists this clone with a few counts. The CDR3 loop is CSVPNRGTTGELFF. CDR3 nucleotide sequence: TGCAGCGTTCCCAACAGGGGGACCACCGGGGAGCTGTTTTTT. The J gene is TRBJ2-2, the V gene TRBV29-1, with 8 bases identical to TRBD1. Germline V gene sequence: CDR1 SQVTM, CDR2 ANQGSEA. This CDR3 contains 14 residues. Germline trimming cut 5 bases from V and 4 bases from J; bases unmatched to any gene: 6.

The rearrangement uses TRBV29-1 and TRBJ2-2, with TRBD1 matching 8 bases. CDR1 and CDR2 from the germline V gene are SQVTM and ANQGSEA. J was trimmed by 3 bases and V by 8 bases; bases with no gene match: 8. The CDR3 is 14 amino acids. The CDR3 region has the DNA TGCAGCTCCCGAGACAGGGGCGACACCGGGGAGCTGTTTTTT. Its translation is CSSRDRGDTGELFF.

The chain links TRBV6-5 to TRBJ1-1; D is possibly TRBD1 (6 bases). CDR1 MNHEY and CDR2 SVGAGI come from the germline V gene. The CDR3 is 14 residues long. Trimming left V 6 bases short and J 6 bases short, with 17 bases between. In nucleotides, the CDR3 is TGTGCCAGCAGAACGGATACGCAGGGGTCTGAAGCTTTCTTT. This gives the protein CASRTDTQGSEAFF.

The rearrangement joins TRBV19 to TRBJ2-1, with D tentatively TRBD2 (7 bases). Looked up from germline, CDR1 is LNHDA and CDR2 is SQIVND (reference sequence). Trimming removed 3 bases from V and 14 bases from J, with 17 bases in between. This CDR3 comprises 13 residues. The CDR3 spells CASSMGGRGGKFF. In DNA form, the CDR3 reads TGTGCCAGTAGTATGGGAGGGCGTGGGGGCAAGTTCTTC.

J is TRBJ1-1 and V is TRBV11-3; weak D call: TRBD1 (6 bases). The CDR3 runs 15 residues. The ends were cut back, 1 base at V and 1 base at J, with 10 bases in the middle. The germline CDR1 and CDR2 sequences are SGHNT and YENEEA. CDR3 in amino acids: CASSLAGQQNTEAFF. The CDR3 DNA reads TGTGCCAGCAGCTTAGCCGGACAGCAGAACACTGAAGCTTTCTTT.

The chain couples TRBV5-5 to TRBJ1-6; TRBD1 might be the D (6 bases). The CDR3 is 16 amino acids. The ends were cut back, 1 base at V and 6 bases at J, with 14 bases in the middle. Germline V gene lookup returns CDR1 SGHKS and CDR2 YYEKEE (reference sequence). CDR3 DNA: TGTGCCAGCAGCTTGATGGGGGGGCGATTTAATTCACCCCTCCACTTT. This encodes CASSLMGGRFNSPLHF. Using reference TRBV5-5 and TRBJ1-6 for the parts outside the CDR3, the full variable domain is DAGVTQSPTHLIKTRGQQVTLRCSPISGHKSVSWYQQVLGQGPQFIFQYYEKEERGRGNFPDRFSARQFPNYSSELNVNALLLGDSALYLCASSLMGGRFNSPLHFGNGTRLTVT.

The chain combines TRBV30 with TRBJ1-2, with TRBD1 matching over 9 bases. J was trimmed by 3 bases and V by 3 bases; bases with no gene match: 5. This CDR3 has 14 amino acids. Germline V gene sequence: CDR1 GTSNPN, CDR2 SVGIG (reference sequence). This CDR3 is CAWRGTGSYYGYTF. The CDR3 DNA sequence: TGTGCCTGGAGGGGGACAGGGAGTTACTATGGCTACACCTTC.

The table lists this clone with a few counts. V gene TRBV5-4 combines with J gene TRBJ2-3, with a tentative D call TRBD1 (5 bases). CDR1 is SGHNT, CDR2 YYREEE, per germline (reference sequence). Between the trimmed V and J ends, which lost 4 bases and 5 bases, there was a span of 8 bases. This CDR3 spans 12 amino acids. As DNA, the CDR3 is TGTGCCAGCAGCCGTAGGGGAGATACGCAGTATTTT. Protein product: CASSRRGDTQYF.

The chain combines TRBV9 with TRBJ2-2, with a tentative D call TRBD1 (6 bases). V was shortened by 7 bases and J by 7 bases, with 20 bases between the two germline ends. The CDR3 covers 15 residues. Germline-derived CDR1 and CDR2 are SGDLS and YYNGEE. CDR3 sequence (DNA): TGTGCCAGCGATCGTGGGGGCCGAGGAGACGGGGAGCTGTTTTTT. Its protein is CASDRGGRGDGELFF.

This clone came up a few times. The chain combines TRBV21-1 with TRBJ2-7; the table's D call of TRBD1 was not tested on the DNA. TRBV21-1 is designated a pseudogene. This CDR3 is 15 amino acids long. The CDR3 DNA sequence: TGTGCCAGCAGCCAACGGGACAGGGGGCGAGACGAGCAGTACTTC. It codes for CASSQRDRGRDEQYF.

The chain links TRBV30 to TRBJ1-5; 10 bases are a match to TRBD1. The CDR3 loop spans 16 amino acids. The V gene's germline CDR1 is GTSNPN and CDR2 SVGIG (reference sequence). V lost 1 base and J lost 8; bases outside the gene matches: 11. The CDR3, as DNA: TGTGCCTGGAGTGGCCGGACAGGGGGAAGTAGAAAGCCCCAGCATTTT. The encoded protein is CAWSGRTGGSRKPQHF.

In this sample, this clone turned up once. V gene TRBV3-1 (or the pseudogene TRBV3-2) combines with J gene TRBJ2-5; the D gene is possibly TRBD1 (5 bases). Trimming removed 1 base at V and 5 bases at J, with 11 bases between. CDR3 length: 14 residues. Germline values: CDR1 LGHDT, CDR2 YNNKEL (reference sequence). The CDR3 protein is CASSQGRVGETQYF. In DNA form, the CDR3 reads TGTGCCAGCAGCCAAGGCAGGGTAGGGGAGACCCAGTACTTC.

The chain uses TRBV27 and TRBJ1-6; 8 bases are shared with TRBD1. J was trimmed by 6 bases and V by 6 bases; bases with no gene match: 10. The germline V gene encodes CDR1 MNHEY and CDR2 SMNVEV (reference sequence). This CDR3 comprises 16 residues. CDR3 DNA sequence: TGTGCCAGCAGATCCTCCAGGGGGCCGAGTAATTCACCCCTCCACTTT. Encoded protein: CASRSSRGPSNSPLHF.

V is TRBV5-1 and J is TRBJ1-1; TRBD1 matches 8 bases. The trim removed 1 base at V and 5 bases at J, leaving 7 bases unmatched. From germline, CDR1 is SGHRS and CDR2 YFSETQ. The CDR3 has 15 residues. As DNA, the CDR3 is TGCGCCAGCAGCTTGACAGGGGGTGAAGAGACTGAAGCTTTCTTT. It encodes CASSLTGGEETEAFF. Based on the CDR3 plus reference TRBV5-1 and TRBJ1-1, the full variable domain is KAGVTQTPRYLIKTRGQQVTLSCSPISGHRSVSWYQQTPGQGLQFLFEYFSETQRNKGNFPGRFSGRQFSNSRSEMNVSTLELGDSALYLCASSLTGGEETEAFFGQGTRLTVV.

The V and J genes are TRBV10-3 and TRBJ1-3, with 7 bases aligning to TRBD1. The CDR3 covers 14 residues. Germline loops: CDR1 ENHRY, CDR2 SYGVKD. J lost 3 bases, V lost 6 bases, and 5 bases had no gene match. In DNA form, the CDR3 reads TGTGCCATCAGCCCCGACAGGGATGGAAACACCATATATTTT. Encoded protein: CAISPDRDGNTIYF.